The 9 T cell receptor beta chains below were found in one sample sequenced in a study of OX40 agonist ivuxolimab in advanced cancers. Clones were sequenced by immunoSEQ multiplex PCR, and TCRdb holds only the in-frame ones, with some missing. The data show about 22,000 clones, over 75% seen once. The material was CD4+ or CD8+ T cells sorted from blood, obtained in a trial of the OX40 agonist ivuxolimab. These receptors all stem from an adult with an advanced solid tumor such as melanoma, head and neck, liver or kidney cancer.

This clone was observed a handful of times. This chain uses TRBV4-2 with TRBJ2-5, with TRBD2 identical over 12 bases. V lost 1 base and J lost 5; bases outside the gene matches: 2. The CDR3 extends over 15 amino acids. Germline V lookup: CDR1 LGHNA, CDR2 YNFKEQ. CDR3 nucleotide sequence: TGTGCCAGCAGCCAAGCTAGCGGGGGGGCGGAGACCCAGTACTTC. As protein: CASSQASGGAETQYF.

The chain has TRBV7-6 and TRBJ1-1; 11 nucleotides match TRBD1. Germline-derived CDR1 and CDR2 are SGHVS and FNYEAQ. Trimming at V came to 3 bases and at J to 5 bases, leaving 2 bases not matched to a gene. The CDR3 consists of 14 residues. This chain's CDR3 is CASSLGQGDTEAFF. The CDR3 nucleotides are TGTGCCAGCAGCTTGGGACAGGGGGATACTGAAGCTTTCTTT.

The V and J genes are TRBV5-6 and TRBJ1-2; D call uncertain. The CDR3 contains 16 residues. Between the trimmed V and J ends, which lost 1 base and 2 bases, there was a span of 15 bases. In germline, CDR1 is SGHDT, CDR2 YYEEEE. CDR3 region: CASSLSTGGWNYGYTF. The CDR3 DNA is TGTGCCAGCAGCTTGAGCACGGGAGGGTGGAACTATGGCTACACCTTC.

This chain joins TRBV28 and TRBJ1-5, with D unresolved. Looked up from germline, CDR1 is MDHEN and CDR2 is SYDVKM. This CDR3 region has 17 residues. Deletions cut 6 bases from V and 6 bases from J, with 24 bases between. As DNA, the CDR3 is TGTGCCAGCAGAACCCGACCGGTCTTCGGAGAGGGTCAGCCCCAGCATTTT. It encodes CASRTRPVFGEGQPQHF.

The chain joins TRBV19 to TRBJ2-1; 7 bases align to TRBD1. The germline CDR1 and CDR2 sequences are LNHDA and SQIVND (reference sequence). The ends lost 6 bases at V and 0 bases at J; junction bases unmatched: 2. The CDR3 consists of 14 residues. The CDR3 DNA reads as TGTGCCAGTAGACAGGGGAGCTCCTACAATGAGCAGTTCTTC. Translated: CASRQGSSYNEQFF.

The rearrangement joins TRBV7-8 to TRBJ1-4; TRBD1 aligns across 10 bases. V gave up 1 base and J gave up 4 bases; unmatched junction bases: 6. Germline-derived CDR1 and CDR2 are SGHVS and FQNEAQ. The CDR3 has 17 residues. The CDR3 nucleotides are TGTGCCAGCAGCTTAGTTCCGTGGGACAGGGGTAATGAAAAACTGTTTTTT. It specifies CASSLVPWDRGNEKLFF.

This clone was recorded a few times. This sequence joins TRBV9 and TRBJ2-7; 7 nucleotides line up with TRBD2. V lost 2 bases to trimming and J lost 0 bases; unmatched junction nucleotides: 2. This CDR3 has 14 residues. The germline V gene encodes CDR1 SGDLS and CDR2 YYNGEE. DNA of the CDR3: TGTGCCAGCAGCGTCGGACTAGGCTCCTACGAGCAGTACTTC. This encodes CASSVGLGSYEQYF.

The V and J genes are TRBV30 and TRBJ2-1, with TRBD1 matching over 7 bases. V lost 3 bases to trimming and J lost 9 bases; unmatched junction nucleotides: 8. CDR3 length equals 13 residues. CDR1 GTSNPN and CDR2 SVGIG come from the germline V gene (reference sequence). The CDR3: CAWRETGPGEQFF. Here the CDR3 DNA reads TGTGCCTGGAGAGAGACAGGGCCGGGTGAGCAGTTCTTC.

The chain has TRBV5-1 and TRBJ2-3; D not certain. The CDR3 has 12 amino acids. Deletions cut 3 bases from V and 2 bases from J, with 4 bases between. Germline V gene sequence: CDR1 SGHRS, CDR2 YFSETQ. The CDR3 spells CASSSSTDTQYF. The CDR3 DNA sequence: TGCGCCAGCAGCTCGTCCACAGATACGCAGTATTTT.